This T cell receptor beta chain derives from a study of blood T cell repertoires in COVID-19. Measured with immunoSEQ multiplex PCR; TCRdb has only the in-frame clones, and not every one. The sample shows some 120,000 clones, about 85% of them seen only once. Sequenced sample: peripheral blood. This clonotype originated in a human donor in a cohort sampled during active COVID-19.

The CDR3 spells CASSLYRDRGNTEAFF. CDR3 sequence (DNA): TGTGCCAGCAGTCTCTACCGGGACAGGGGGAACACTGAAGCTTTCTTT. The chain joins TRBV27 to TRBJ1-1; 10 nucleotides align to TRBD1. Germline loops: CDR1 MNHEY, CDR2 SMNVEV (reference sequence). The CDR3 extends over 16 amino acids. J gave up 1 base and V 5 bases, and 7 bases lay outside the gene matches.